This T cell receptor beta chain stems from a study of cytomegalovirus exposure and HLA in healthy donors. Study overall: Earlier findings included approximately 120 million unique TCR beta sequences obtained from 150 million to 200 million T cells. Whole-study results and caveats: A cluster of highly shared sequence variants was likely a sequencing artifact. Later analysis found that TCR beta chains associated with HLA were more clonally expanded than other, equally common chains.

This clone was detected a few times. Its antigen is not identified. The CDR3 sequence is 18 residues long. Germline V gene lookup returns CDR1 LGHNA and CDR2 YNFKEQ. Trimming cost V 4 bases and J 5 bases, with 25 bases left between them. PCR employed 60 Vbeta and 13 Jbeta primers. The table came from immunoSEQ multiplex PCR; TCRdb's copy has only in-frame clones and leaves some out. The table includes under 200,000 clones, more than 9.5% detected once. This chain joins TRBV4-2 and TRBJ2-3; D might be TRBD2 (7 bases). Sequencing was performed on PBMCs. The receptor was derived from a man in his fifties or sixties in good health and CMV-seropositive. In DNA form, the CDR3 reads TGTGCCAGCAGCCCCGGAGGAGGGGGGGGAACCCGAATAGATACGCAGTATTTT. It encodes CASSPGGGGGTRIDTQYF.